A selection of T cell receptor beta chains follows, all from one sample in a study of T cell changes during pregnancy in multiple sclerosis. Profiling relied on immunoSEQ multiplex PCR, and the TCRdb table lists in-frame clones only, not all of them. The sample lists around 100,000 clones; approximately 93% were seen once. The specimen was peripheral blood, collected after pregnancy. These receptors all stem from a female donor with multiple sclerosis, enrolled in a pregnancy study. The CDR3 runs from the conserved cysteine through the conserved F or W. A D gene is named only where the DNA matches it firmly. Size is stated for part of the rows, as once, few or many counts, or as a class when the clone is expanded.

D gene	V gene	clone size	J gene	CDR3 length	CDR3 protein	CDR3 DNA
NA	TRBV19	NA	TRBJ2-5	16	CASSPHLGDTQETQYF	TGTGCCAGTAGTCCGCACCTGGGGGACACGCAAGAGACCCAGTACTTC
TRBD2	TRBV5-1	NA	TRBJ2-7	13	CASSRTSINEQYF	TGCGCCAGCAGCAGGACTAGCATAAACGAGCAGTACTTC
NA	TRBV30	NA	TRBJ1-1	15	CAWSAPPQGRPEAFF	TGTGCCTGGAGTGCCCCCCCACAGGGTCGCCCTGAAGCTTTCTTT
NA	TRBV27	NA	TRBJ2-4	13	CASSLLTGDIQYF	TGTGCCAGCAGTTTACTGACAGGCGACATTCAGTACTTC
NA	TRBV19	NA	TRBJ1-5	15	CASKGWEGSNQPQHF	TGTGCCAGTAAGGGGTGGGAGGGAAGCAATCAGCCCCAGCATTTT
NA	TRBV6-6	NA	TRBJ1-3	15	CASSPTGFSGNTIYF	TGTGCCAGCAGCCCTACAGGCTTCTCTGGAAACACCATATATTTT
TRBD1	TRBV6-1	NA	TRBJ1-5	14	CASITTGPNQPQHF	TGTGCCAGCATTACGACAGGGCCCAATCAGCCCCAGCATTTT
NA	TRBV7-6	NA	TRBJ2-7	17	CASSLRNSRDGGYEQYF	TGTGCCAGCAGCCTACGAAATTCCCGGGACGGGGGCTACGAGCAGTACTTC
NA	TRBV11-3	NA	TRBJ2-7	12	CASSSVPYEQYF	TGTGCCAGCAGCTCCGTCCCCTACGAGCAGTACTTC
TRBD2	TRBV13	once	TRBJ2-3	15	CASSFGGGLTDTQYF	TGTGCCAGCAGCTTCGGCGGGGGGCTCACAGATACGCAGTATTTT
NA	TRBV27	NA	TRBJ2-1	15	CASSPGSRVKSEQFF	TGTGCCAGCAGCCCCGGTAGCAGGGTAAAAAGTGAGCAGTTCTTC
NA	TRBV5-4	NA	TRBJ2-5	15	CASSLEHQGGGAQYF	TGTGCCAGCAGCTTGGAACACCAGGGAGGGGGGGCCCAGTACTTC
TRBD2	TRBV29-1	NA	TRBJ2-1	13	CSAGLAGVDEQFF	TGCAGCGCAGGGCTAGCGGGAGTAGATGAGCAGTTCTTC
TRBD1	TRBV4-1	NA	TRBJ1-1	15	CASRGTGDFDTEAFF	TGCGCCAGCAGGGGGACAGGGGATTTCGACACTGAAGCTTTCTTT
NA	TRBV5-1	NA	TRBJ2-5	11	CASSFKETQYF	TGCGCCAGCAGCTTTAAAGAGACCCAGTACTTC
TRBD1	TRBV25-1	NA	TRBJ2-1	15	CASRRDRGRLGEQFF	TGTGCCAGCAGGCGGGACAGGGGGCGTCTTGGTGAGCAGTTCTTC
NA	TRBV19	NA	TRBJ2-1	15	CASSMGGLPYNEQFF	TGTGCCAGTAGTATGGGGGGGCTGCCCTACAATGAGCAGTTCTTC
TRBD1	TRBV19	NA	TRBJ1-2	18	CASSIQIPRDRGSYGYTF	TGTGCCAGTAGTATACAAATCCCCCGGGACAGGGGAAGCTATGGCTACACCTTC
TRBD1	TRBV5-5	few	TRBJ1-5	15	CASSQQGNSNQPQHF	TGTGCCAGCAGTCAACAGGGGAATAGCAATCAGCCCCAGCATTTT
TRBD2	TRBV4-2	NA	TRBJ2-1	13	CASSLLGRGGRFF	TGTGCCAGCAGCCTCTTGGGGCGGGGGGGCCGGTTCTTC
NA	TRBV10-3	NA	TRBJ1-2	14	CAISERGYNYGYTF	TGTGCCATCAGTGAGAGGGGTTATAACTATGGCTACACCTTC
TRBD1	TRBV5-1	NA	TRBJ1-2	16	CASSYLRDRGIGGYTF	TGCGCCAGCAGTTACTTAAGGGACAGGGGGATCGGAGGCTACACCTTC
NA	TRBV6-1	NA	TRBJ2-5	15	CASSDLRVIQETQYF	TGTGCCAGCAGTGACTTACGGGTAATTCAAGAGACCCAGTACTTC
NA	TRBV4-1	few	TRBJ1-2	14	CASSQAPDFYGYTF	TGCGCCAGCAGCCAAGCTCCAGACTTCTATGGCTACACCTTC
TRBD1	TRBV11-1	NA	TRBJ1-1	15	CASSFLDRANTEAFF	TGTGCCAGCAGCTTTCTAGACAGGGCGAACACTGAAGCTTTCTTT
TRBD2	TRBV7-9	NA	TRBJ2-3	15	CASSQIGTNTDTQYF	TGTGCCAGCAGCCAAATTGGGACTAACACAGATACGCAGTATTTT
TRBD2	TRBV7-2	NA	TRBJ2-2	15	CASRTSGGNTGELFF	TGTGCCAGCAGAACTAGCGGGGGGAACACCGGGGAGCTGTTTTTT
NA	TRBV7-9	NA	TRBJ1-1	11	CASSWATEAFF	TGTGCCAGCAGCTGGGCCACTGAAGCTTTCTTT
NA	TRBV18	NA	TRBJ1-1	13	CASSPRVDAEAFF	TGTGCCAGCTCACCACGCGTCGATGCTGAAGCTTTCTTT
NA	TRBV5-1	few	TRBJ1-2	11	CASSLLVGYTF	TGCGCCAGCAGCCTTCTCGTGGGCTACACCTTC
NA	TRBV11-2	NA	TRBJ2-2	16	CASSLDGRGMIGELFF	TGTGCCAGCAGCTTAGATGGCAGGGGAATGATCGGGGAGCTGTTTTTT
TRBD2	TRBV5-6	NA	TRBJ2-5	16	CASTRAGGWGGETQYF	TGTGCCAGCACACGGGCGGGAGGGTGGGGTGGAGAGACCCAGTACTTC
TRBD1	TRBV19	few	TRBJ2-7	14	CASSGQVGAYEQYF	TGTGCCAGTAGTGGACAGGTCGGCGCCTACGAGCAGTACTTC
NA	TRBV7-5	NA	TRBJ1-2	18	CARSSSRLSYQRIYGYTF	TGTGCCAGAAGCTCGTCGAGGCTATCGTATCAAAGAATCTATGGCTACACCTTC
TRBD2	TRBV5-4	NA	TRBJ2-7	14	CASSFEREHYEQYF	TGTGCCAGCAGTTTTGAGCGGGAACACTACGAGCAGTACTTC
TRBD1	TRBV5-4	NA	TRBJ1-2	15	CASSLLGQGVHGYTF	TGTGCCAGCAGCTTGTTGGGACAGGGGGTCCACGGCTACACCTTC
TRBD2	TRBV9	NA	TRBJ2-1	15	CASSVSGGPDNEQFF	TGTGCCAGCAGCGTAAGCGGGGGGCCAGACAATGAGCAGTTCTTC
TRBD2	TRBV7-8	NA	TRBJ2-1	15	CATHGGRVNYNEQFF	TGTGCCACCCACGGGGGGAGGGTGAATTACAATGAGCAGTTCTTC
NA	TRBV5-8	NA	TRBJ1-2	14	CASSYRVGSYGYTF	TGTGCCAGCAGTTACAGGGTGGGAAGCTATGGCTACACCTTC
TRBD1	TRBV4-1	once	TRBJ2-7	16	CASSQVMGQGGYEQYF	TGCGCCAGCAGCCAAGTTATGGGACAGGGGGGCTACGAGCAGTACTTC
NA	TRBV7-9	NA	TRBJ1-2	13	CASRPEGPYGYTF	TGTGCCAGCAGACCAGAGGGTCCCTATGGCTACACCTTC
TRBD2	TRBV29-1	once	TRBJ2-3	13	CSVGGGGTDTQYF	TGCAGCGTTGGTGGGGGAGGGACAGATACGCAGTATTTT
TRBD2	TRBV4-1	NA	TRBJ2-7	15	CASSQRSGGAYEQYF	TGCGCCAGCAGCCAAAGGAGCGGGGGGGCCTACGAGCAGTACTTC
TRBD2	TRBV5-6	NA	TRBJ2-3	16	CASSFSSGGYTDTQYF	TGTGCCAGCAGCTTCTCTAGCGGGGGTTACACAGATACGCAGTATTTT
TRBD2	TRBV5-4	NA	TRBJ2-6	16	CASSLAGRDGANVLTF	TGTGCCAGCAGCTTGGCCGGGAGGGATGGGGCCAACGTCCTGACTTTC
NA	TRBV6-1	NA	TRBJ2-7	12	CASSEGKLEQYF	TGTGCCAGCAGTGAGGGCAAACTCGAGCAGTACTTC
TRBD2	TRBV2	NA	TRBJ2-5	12	CARGTSGETQYF	TGTGCCAGAGGCACTAGCGGCGAGACCCAGTACTTC
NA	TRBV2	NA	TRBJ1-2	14	CASRAGLTNYGYTF	TGTGCCAGCAGAGCGGGACTGACAAACTATGGCTACACCTTC
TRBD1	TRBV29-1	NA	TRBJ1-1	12	CSVGERGQGFRF	TGCAGCGTCGGGGAGAGGGGACAGGGGTTCCGGTTT
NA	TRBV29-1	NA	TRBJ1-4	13	CSVVGLSNEKLFF	TGCAGCGTTGTGGGGCTTTCTAATGAAAAACTGTTTTTT